This TCR beta chain emerged from a study of T cell changes during pregnancy in multiple sclerosis (dated by TCRdb to between 2018 and 2020). At the level of the whole study: In women with multiple sclerosis, the researchers looked at how the T cell repertoire shifted as pregnancy progressed.

A few counts support this clone. Its cognate antigen has yet to be identified. No base quality values were provided; no much bigger clone lies one nucleotide off. The CDR3 goes from the cysteine to the phenylalanine over 17 residues. CDR3 DNA only is kept here, 51 bases in frame from base 1. V and J are trimmed by 8 bases and 1 base, and the gene matches miss 10 bases of the junction. Looking up the germline V gene (reference sequence) yields CDR1 LNHDA and CDR2 SQIVND. The receptor library was made with the immunoSEQ multiplex PCR assay. TCRdb's version of the immuneACCESS table is confined to in-frame rearrangements and falls short of the full clone set. An unresolved V gene accounts for under half of the shortfall where checked; the remainder is of unknown origin. This sample has 50,000 to 65,000 clones in its table, and roughly 96% of those were observed once. The ten largest account for 2% to 2.5% of the sample.

This clonotype was sampled from a female donor with multiple sclerosis, enrolled in a pregnancy study. Recombination connected TRBV19 to TRBJ2-2, with 10 bases aligning to TRBD2. The material sequenced was CD8+ T cells from peripheral blood mononuclear cells, taken after pregnancy. The CDR3 corresponds to CASFGASGRMNTGELFF. The DNA reads as follows: TGTGCCAGTTTTGGGGCTAGCGGGAGAATGAACACCGGGGAGCTGTTTTTT.